The clone carrying this T cell receptor beta chain was seen a handful of times. V shed 0 bases, J shed 7 bases, and the junction held 8 bases outside the gene matches. This CDR3 is built from 16 residues. Germline assignment: CDR1 SGHNT and CDR2 YYREEE (reference sequence). This sample is part of a study of cytomegalovirus exposure and HLA in healthy donors. The PCR contained 60 Vbeta and 13 Jbeta primers. TCRdb's table, derived via immunoSEQ multiplex PCR, lists solely in-frame clones and lacks some. The sample has over 85,000 clones, roughly three quarters seen once. V gene TRBV5-4 combines with J gene TRBJ1-3, with 9 bases fitting TRBD1. The receptor was derived from a female donor in good health and CMV-seronegative. Material: PBMCs. The CDR3 reads CASSLDRGLTGNTIYF. CDR3 bases: TGTGCCAGCAGCTTGGACAGGGGGCTAACGGGCAACACCATATATTTT.